The rows below give T cell receptor beta chains drawn from one sample of a study of T cells after yellow fever vaccination. From the 5' RACE reads, TCRdb called clonotypes with MiXCR, one entry per CDR3 protein. The table has about 26,000 distinct CDR3 sequences, approximately 4.2% seen once. Sequenced here: PBMCs, either bulk or a sorted T-cell subset (CD4+, CD8+, memory, or dextramer-sorted; not recorded which), sampled on the day of the yellow fever booster vaccination. These receptor sequences come from a man aged 18 to 29 who received the YFV17D yellow fever vaccine. Each CDR3 is given with its conserved first and last residue. The order of the fields is CDR3 length, J gene, clone size, D gene, V gene, CDR3 DNA, CDR3 protein. D genes are given only for firm matches. Clone size is not always given. Where it is, it says once, few, many or a class for expanded clones.

>17|TRBJ1-4|many|-|TRBV4-3
TGCGCCAGCAGCCAAGATGGGCCTGGGCAGTTTAATGAAAAACTGTTTTTT
CASSQDGPGQFNEKLFF
>15|TRBJ2-3|-|-|TRBV18
TGTGCCAGCTCCCGCGGGACTTTGTTCACAGATACGCAGTATTTT
CASSRGTLFTDTQYF
>11|TRBJ1-3|medium-sized|-|TRBV6-6
TGTGCCAGCAGGCCAGGAAACACCATATATTTT
CASRPGNTIYF
>16|TRBJ2-1|many|-|TRBV2
TGTGCCAGCAGAGCCAGACAGCGGGCGGGTGACAATGAGCAGTTCTTC
CASRARQRAGDNEQFF
>13|TRBJ2-2|medium-sized|-|TRBV7-7
TGTGCTAGCGCCCCGGGGGCCACCGGGGAGCTGTTTTTT
CASAPGATGELFF
>14|TRBJ2-1|many|-|TRBV20-1
TGCAGTGCTAGCCAAGCGAAAGCCTACAATGAGCAGTTCTTC
CSASQAKAYNEQFF
>15|TRBJ2-7|large|TRBD1|TRBV7-9
TGTGCCAGCAGCGCACTCGACAGGGACACCTACGAGCAGTACTTC
CASSALDRDTYEQYF
>13|TRBJ1-6|many|-|TRBV7-2
TGTGCCAGCAGCTTCGGACCAAATTCACCCCTCCACTTT
CASSFGPNSPLHF
>14|TRBJ1-5|many|-|TRBV18
TGTGCCAGCTCAACAGAGCATAGCAATCAGCCCCAGCATTTT
CASSTEHSNQPQHF
>15|TRBJ2-1|many|TRBD1|TRBV25-1
TGTGCCAGCAGGAATTATGGGACAGGGGACAATGAGCAGTTCTTC
CASRNYGTGDNEQFF
>15|TRBJ1-1|many|TRBD1|TRBV5-1
TGCGCCAGCAGCTCGCTCTCAGGGGGGAACACTGAAGCTTTCTTT
CASSSLSGGNTEAFF
>14|TRBJ1-6|many|TRBD1|TRBV3-1
TGTGCCAGCAGCCAGGGGACAGGGGGCTCACCCCTCCACTTT
CASSQGTGGSPLHF
>15|TRBJ2-4|many|-|TRBV20-1
TGCAGTGCAACCAAGGATGCGGTAGCCAAAAACATTCAGTACTTC
CSATKDAVAKNIQYF
>13|TRBJ1-2|many|TRBD1|TRBV7-2
TGTGCCAGCAGCTGGGACAGGGACTATGGCTACACCTTC
CASSWDRDYGYTF
>13|TRBJ1-2|many|-|TRBV20-1
TGCAGTGCTAGAGATGCATCCTCCGGTGGCTACACCTTC
CSARDASSGGYTF
>12|TRBJ1-5|-|-|TRBV2
TGTGCCAGCAGCGGGGGAGGCCAGCCCCAGCATTTT
CASSGGGQPQHF
>15|TRBJ1-4|many|-|TRBV7-9
TGTGCCAGCAGCTTCGGATGGGCAACTAATGAAAAACTGTTTTTT
CASSFGWATNEKLFF
>15|TRBJ1-5|-|-|TRBV19
TGTGCCAGTACCTCGTTCGGGGGCCAGGGTCAGCCCCAGCATTTT
CASTSFGGQGQPQHF
>15|TRBJ2-5|many|TRBD2|TRBV4-3
TGCGCCAGCAGCCGACTAGCGGGGGGCCCAGAGACCCAGTACTTC
CASSRLAGGPETQYF
>14|TRBJ1-5|many|-|TRBV7-9
TGTGCCAGCAGCTTAGGGCAGGACCATCAGCCCCAGCATTTT
CASSLGQDHQPQHF
>14|TRBJ1-6|many|TRBD1|TRBV12-3/TRBV12-4
TGTGCCAGCAGTTTGACAGGGGGTAATTCACCCCTCCACTTT
CASSLTGGNSPLHF
>15|TRBJ2-2|many|TRBD1|TRBV10-3
TGTGCCATCAGTGAGTCCCAACAGGGGACCGGGGAGCTGTTTTTT
CAISESQQGTGELFF
>14|TRBJ1-1|many|-|TRBV12-3/TRBV12-4
TGTGCCAGCAGCCTGACCCCGAGGAACACTGAAGCTTTCTTT
CASSLTPRNTEAFF
>16|TRBJ1-1|many|TRBD1|TRBV6-5
TGTGCCAGCAGTTGGGACAGCCCCAGAATGGGAACGACGGCTTTCTTT
CASSWDSPRMGTTAFF
>15|TRBJ1-1|many|-|TRBV5-5
TGTGCCAGCAGCGCCTCAGGGGACGCGAACACTGAAGCTTTCTTT
CASSASGDANTEAFF
>13|TRBJ1-1|many|TRBD1|TRBV2
TGTGCCAGCGGACAGGGTGAGAACACTGAAGCTTTCTTT
CASGQGENTEAFF
>16|TRBJ1-2|once|TRBD1|TRBV6-1
TGTGCCAGCAGTGAACCAAACACCGGGACAGGGGATGGCTACACCTTC
CASSEPNTGTGDGYTF
>15|TRBJ1-1|-|-|TRBV7-9
TGTGCCAGCAGCCTCCAGGGGCCGGAAGACACTGAAGCTTTCTTT
CASSLQGPEDTEAFF
>12|TRBJ1-1|many|-|TRBV4-1
TGCGCCAGCAGCCAGGTGAACACTGAAGCTTTCTTT
CASSQVNTEAFF
>14|TRBJ2-6|many|-|TRBV5-1
TGCGCCAGCAGCTTGGGTTCTGGGGCCAACGTCCTGACTTTC
CASSLGSGANVLTF
>16|TRBJ2-5|-|TRBD2|TRBV25-1
TGTGCCAGCAGTGCTACCAGCGGGGGTTACAAAGAGACCCAGTACTTC
CASSATSGGYKETQYF
>13|TRBJ2-5|medium-sized|-|TRBV7-2
TGTGCCAGCAGTAGGGGGGTCCAAGAGACCCAGTACTTC
CASSRGVQETQYF
>14|TRBJ2-6|few|-|TRBV4-3
TGCGCCAGCAGCGGGCTCTCTGGGGCCAACGTCCTGACTTTC
CASSGLSGANVLTF
>16|TRBJ1-1|many|-|TRBV4-2
TGTGCCAGCAGCCAAGCAAGGTTCGAGGTTGGGAAAAGGGATTTCTTT
CASSQARFEVGKRDFF
>16|TRBJ2-1|many|TRBD2|TRBV18
TGTGCCAGCTCACCCGGGGGGGCCATGCGGGGCAATGAGCAGTTCTTC
CASSPGGAMRGNEQFF
>11|TRBJ2-1|few|-|TRBV11-2
TGTGCCAGCAGCCTTATCAATGAGCAGTTCTTC
CASSLINEQFF
>11|TRBJ2-7|many|-|TRBV6-5
TGTGCCAGCAGGGTACTTTACGAGCAGTACTTC
CASRVLYEQYF
>16|TRBJ2-3|many|-|TRBV29-1
TGCAGCGTTGAAGGGAAGGATGAGTTTAGCACAGATACGCAGTATTTT
CSVEGKDEFSTDTQYF
>13|TRBJ2-5|many|TRBD1|TRBV7-2
TGTGCCAGCAGTTTGAACAGGGGAGAGACCCAGTACTTC
CASSLNRGETQYF
>19|TRBJ1-1|many|TRBD1|TRBV5-1
TGCGCCAGCAGCTTGGTAGGGACAGGGGTGCGAAAGGGGAACACTGAAGCTTTCTTT
CASSLVGTGVRKGNTEAFF
>16|TRBJ2-1|many|TRBD2|TRBV4-3
TGCGCCAGCAGCCAAGATACGGGGGGGTCTTACAATGAGCAGTTCTTC
CASSQDTGGSYNEQFF
>15|TRBJ1-2|many|TRBD1|TRBV20-1
TGCAGTGCTAGGGCCAGGACAGGGCGGAGCCATGGCTACACCTTC
CSARARTGRSHGYTF